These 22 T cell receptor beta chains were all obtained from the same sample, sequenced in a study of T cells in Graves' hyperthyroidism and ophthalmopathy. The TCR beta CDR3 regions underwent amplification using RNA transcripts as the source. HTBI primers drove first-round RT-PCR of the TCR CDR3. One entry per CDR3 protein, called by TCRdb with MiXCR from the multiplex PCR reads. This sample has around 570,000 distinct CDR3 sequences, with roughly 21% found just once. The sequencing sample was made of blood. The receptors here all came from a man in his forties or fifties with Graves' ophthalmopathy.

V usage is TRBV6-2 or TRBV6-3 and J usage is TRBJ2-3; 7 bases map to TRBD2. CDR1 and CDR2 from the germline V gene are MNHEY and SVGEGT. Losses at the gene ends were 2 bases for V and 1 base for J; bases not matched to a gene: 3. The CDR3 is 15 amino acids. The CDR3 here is CASSYGGSGTDTQYF. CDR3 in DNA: TGTGCCAGCAGTTACGGCGGGAGCGGCACAGATACGCAGTATTTT.

CDR3 coding DNA: TGCGCCAGCAGCCAAGATACGGGCAGGGGGAAGCTTGATGAGCAGTTCTTC. Its protein is CASSQDTGRGKLDEQFF. V and J are TRBV4-1 and TRBJ2-1; 7 nucleotides align to TRBD1. Germline CDR1 MGHRA, CDR2 YSYEKL. The CDR3 spans 17 residues. V trimming: 0 bases; J trimming: 8 bases; junction bases outside the gene matches: 13.

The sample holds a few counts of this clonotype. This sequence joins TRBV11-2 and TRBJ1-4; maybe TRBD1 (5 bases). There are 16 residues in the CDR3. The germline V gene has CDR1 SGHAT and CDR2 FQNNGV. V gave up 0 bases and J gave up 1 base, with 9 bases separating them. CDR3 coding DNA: TGTGCCAGCAGCTTAGACGGGCAGGGAACTAATGAAAAACTGTTTTTT. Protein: CASSLDGQGTNEKLFF.

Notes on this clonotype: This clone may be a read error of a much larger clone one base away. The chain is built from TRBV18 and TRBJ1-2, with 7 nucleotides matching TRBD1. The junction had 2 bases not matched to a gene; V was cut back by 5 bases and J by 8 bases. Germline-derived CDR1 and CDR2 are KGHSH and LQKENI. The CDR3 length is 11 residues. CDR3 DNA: TGTGCCAGCTCAACACAGGGGGGCTACACCTTC. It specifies CASSTQGGYTF.

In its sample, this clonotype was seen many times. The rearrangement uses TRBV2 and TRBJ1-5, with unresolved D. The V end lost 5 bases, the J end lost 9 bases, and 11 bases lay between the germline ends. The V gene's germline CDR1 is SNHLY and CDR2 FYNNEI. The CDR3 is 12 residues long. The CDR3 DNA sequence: TGTGCCAGCAGTCTTAGTCCCCCGCCCCAGCATTTT. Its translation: CASSLSPPPQHF.

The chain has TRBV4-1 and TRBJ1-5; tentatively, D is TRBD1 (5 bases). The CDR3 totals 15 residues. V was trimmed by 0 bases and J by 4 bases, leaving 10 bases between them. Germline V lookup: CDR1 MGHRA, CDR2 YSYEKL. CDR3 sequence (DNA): TGCGCCAGCAGCCAAGAACGGGGCGGGAATCAGCCCCAGCATTTT. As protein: CASSQERGGNQPQHF.

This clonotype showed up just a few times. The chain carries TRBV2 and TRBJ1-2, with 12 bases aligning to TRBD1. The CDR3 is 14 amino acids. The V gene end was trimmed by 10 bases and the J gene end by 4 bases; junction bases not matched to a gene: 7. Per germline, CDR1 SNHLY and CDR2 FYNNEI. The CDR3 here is CAKFRDRGLYGYTF. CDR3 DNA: TGTGCCAAGTTCCGGGACAGGGGGCTCTATGGCTACACCTTC.

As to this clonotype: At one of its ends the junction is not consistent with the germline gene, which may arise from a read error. The CDR3 is CASSLAGLAGRPNTGELFF. CDR3 coding DNA: TGTGCTAGCAGCTTAGCGGGACTAGCGGGGCGACCGAACACCGGGGAGCTGTTTTTT. The chain is built from TRBV7-7 and TRBJ2-2; TRBD2 matches at 13 bases. Per the germline V gene, CDR1 is SSHAT and CDR2 is FNYEAQ (reference sequence). This CDR3 comprises 19 residues.

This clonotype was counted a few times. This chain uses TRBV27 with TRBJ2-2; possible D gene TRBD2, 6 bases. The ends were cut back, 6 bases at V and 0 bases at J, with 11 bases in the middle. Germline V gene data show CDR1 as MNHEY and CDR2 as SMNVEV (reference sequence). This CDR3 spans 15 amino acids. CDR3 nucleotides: TGTGCCAGCAGCTTAGCGGTAACGAACACCGGGGAGCTGTTTTTT. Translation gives CASSLAVTNTGELFF.

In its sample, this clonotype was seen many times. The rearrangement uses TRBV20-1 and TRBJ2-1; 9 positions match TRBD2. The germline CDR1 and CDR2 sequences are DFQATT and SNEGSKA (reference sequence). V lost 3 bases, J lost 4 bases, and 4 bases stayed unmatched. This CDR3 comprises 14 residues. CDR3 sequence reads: CSARAGGPYNEQFF. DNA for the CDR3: TGCAGTGCTAGGGCGGGGGGGCCGTACAATGAGCAGTTCTTC.

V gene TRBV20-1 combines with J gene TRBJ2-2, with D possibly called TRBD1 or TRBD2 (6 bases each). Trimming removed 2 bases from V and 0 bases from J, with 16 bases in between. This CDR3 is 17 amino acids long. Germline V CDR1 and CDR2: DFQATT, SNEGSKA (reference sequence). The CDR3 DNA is TGCAGTGCTAGAAGACCAACGGGGGCAGCGAACACCGGGGAGCTGTTTTTT. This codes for CSARRPTGAANTGELFF.

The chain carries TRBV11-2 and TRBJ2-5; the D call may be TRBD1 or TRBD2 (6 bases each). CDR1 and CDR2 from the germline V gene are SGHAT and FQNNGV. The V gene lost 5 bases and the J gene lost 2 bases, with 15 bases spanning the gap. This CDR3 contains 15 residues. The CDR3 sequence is CASSVMGGRQETQYF. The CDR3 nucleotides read TGTGCCAGCAGCGTTATGGGGGGCCGGCAAGAGACCCAGTACTTC.

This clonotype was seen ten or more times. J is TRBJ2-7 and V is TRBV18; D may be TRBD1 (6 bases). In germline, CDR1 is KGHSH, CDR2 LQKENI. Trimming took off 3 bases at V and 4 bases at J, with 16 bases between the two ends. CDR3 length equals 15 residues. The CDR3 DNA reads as TGTGCCAGCTCACCCCGGGAAGGGACACCTTACGAGCAGTACTTC. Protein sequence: CASSPREGTPYEQYF.

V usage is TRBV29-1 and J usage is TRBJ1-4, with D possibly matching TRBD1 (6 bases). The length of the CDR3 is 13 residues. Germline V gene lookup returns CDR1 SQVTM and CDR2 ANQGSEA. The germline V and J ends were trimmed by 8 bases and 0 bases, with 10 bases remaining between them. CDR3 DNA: TGCAGCACCCGACAGGCAACTAATGAAAAACTGTTTTTT. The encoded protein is CSTRQATNEKLFF. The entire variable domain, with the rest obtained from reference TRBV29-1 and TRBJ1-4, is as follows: SAVISQKPSRDICQRGTSLTIQCQVDSQVTMMFWYRQQPGQSLTLIATANQGSEATYESGFVIDKFPISRPNLTFSTLTVSNMSPEDSSIYLCSTRQATNEKLFFGSGTQLSVL.

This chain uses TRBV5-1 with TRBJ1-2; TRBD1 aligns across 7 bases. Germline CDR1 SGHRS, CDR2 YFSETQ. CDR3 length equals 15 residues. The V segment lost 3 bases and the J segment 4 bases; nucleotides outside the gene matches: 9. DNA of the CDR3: TGCGCCAGCAGCTATAACCAGGGACAGAGCTATGGCTACACCTTC. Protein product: CASSYNQGQSYGYTF.

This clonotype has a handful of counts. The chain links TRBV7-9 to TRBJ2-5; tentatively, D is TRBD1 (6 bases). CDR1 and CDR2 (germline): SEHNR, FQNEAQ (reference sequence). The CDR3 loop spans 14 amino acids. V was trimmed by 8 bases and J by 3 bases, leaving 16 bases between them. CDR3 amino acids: CASGLTRDKETQYF. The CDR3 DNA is TGTGCCAGCGGCCTAACTAGGGACAAAGAGACCCAGTACTTC. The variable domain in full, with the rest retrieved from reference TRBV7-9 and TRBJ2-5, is DTGVSQNPRHKITKRGQNVTFRCDPISEHNRLYWYRQTLGQGPEFLTYFQNEAQLEKSRLLSDRFSAERPKGSFSTLEIQRTEQGDSAMYLCASGLTRDKETQYFGPGTRLLVL.

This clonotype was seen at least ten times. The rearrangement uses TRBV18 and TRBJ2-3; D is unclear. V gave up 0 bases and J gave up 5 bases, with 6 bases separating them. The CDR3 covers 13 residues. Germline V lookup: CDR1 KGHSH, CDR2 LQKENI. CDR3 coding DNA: TGTGCCAGCTCACCACCGGGCCTAGATACGCAGTATTTT. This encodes CASSPPGLDTQYF.

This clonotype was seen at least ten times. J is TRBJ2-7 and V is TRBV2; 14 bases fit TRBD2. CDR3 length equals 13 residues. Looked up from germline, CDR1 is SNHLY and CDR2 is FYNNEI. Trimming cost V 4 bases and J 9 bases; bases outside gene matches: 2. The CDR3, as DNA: TGTGCCAGCAGTGGACTAGCGGGAGGGCGGCAGTACTTC. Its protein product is CASSGLAGGRQYF.

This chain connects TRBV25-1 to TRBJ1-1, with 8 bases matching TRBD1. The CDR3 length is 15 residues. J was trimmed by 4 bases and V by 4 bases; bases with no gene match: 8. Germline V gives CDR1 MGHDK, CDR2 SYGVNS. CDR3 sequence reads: CASSGRQGWTTEAFF. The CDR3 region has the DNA TGTGCCAGCAGTGGTCGACAGGGGTGGACCACTGAAGCTTTCTTT.

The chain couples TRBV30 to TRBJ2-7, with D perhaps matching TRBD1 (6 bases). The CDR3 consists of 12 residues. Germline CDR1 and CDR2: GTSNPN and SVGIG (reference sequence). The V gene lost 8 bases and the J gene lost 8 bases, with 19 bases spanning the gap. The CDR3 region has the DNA TGTGCCCGGTCAGAGACCGGGACAAAGCAGTACTTC. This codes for CARSETGTKQYF.

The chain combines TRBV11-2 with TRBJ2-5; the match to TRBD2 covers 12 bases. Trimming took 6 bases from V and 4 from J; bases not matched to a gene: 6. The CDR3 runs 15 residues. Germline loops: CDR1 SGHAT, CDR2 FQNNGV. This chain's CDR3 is CASRAKLAGGETQYF. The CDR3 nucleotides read TGTGCCAGCAGAGCAAAACTAGCGGGAGGAGAGACCCAGTACTTC.

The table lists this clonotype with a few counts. The CDR3 is CASDPFTEAFF. Written as DNA, the CDR3 is TGTGCCAGCGATCCATTCACTGAAGCTTTCTTT. V is TRBV6-1 and J is TRBJ1-1, with D uncertain. Germline-derived CDR1 and CDR2 are MNHNS and SASEGT. This CDR3 is built from 11 residues. With 8 bases removed from V and 4 bases from J, the gap between germline ends came to 8 bases.